This is a list of T cell receptor beta chains from one sample in a study of post-analysis software for immune sequencing data. TCRdb independently ran MiXCR on the PCR reads; one entry per CDR3 protein. The data show approximately 570,000 distinct CDR3 sequences, roughly 45% seen once. The sample consisted of blood. The receptors originated from a girl between 5 and 17 years old with multiple sclerosis. Each CDR3 is given with its conserved first and last residue. A D gene is named only where the DNA matches it firmly. Only some rows state a clone size, as once, few, many or a class for expanded clones.

j_gene,abundance,d_gene,v_gene,CDR3nt,CDR3aa
TRBJ2-3,once,-,TRBV6-5,TGTGCCAGCAGCCCCCATAGAGGACTAGATACGCAGTATTTT,CASSPHRGLDTQYF
TRBJ2-7,-,TRBD1,TRBV9,TGTGCCAGCAGCCCAGGGGACAGGGTCTACGAGCAGTACTTC,CASSPGDRVYEQYF
TRBJ1-5,-,-,TRBV6-5,TGTGCCAGTTGTCCAGGACGTTTGGGCGGCAATCAGCCCCAGCATTTT,CASCPGRLGGNQPQHF
TRBJ2-3,-,-,TRBV20-1,TGCAGTGCTAGAGTCGGTCTGAGGACTAGCACAGATACGCAGTATTTT,CSARVGLRTSTDTQYF
TRBJ2-1,-,TRBD1,TRBV29-1,TGCAGCGTCACAACCGGGACAGGGCACTACAATGAGCAGTTCTTC,CSVTTGTGHYNEQFF
TRBJ1-6,-,TRBD1,TRBV20-1,TGCAGTGCTAGGGGAACAGGGGCGACATATAATTCACCCCTCCACTTT,CSARGTGATYNSPLHF
TRBJ2-5,-,TRBD1,TRBV5-1,TGCGCCAGCAGCTTACTGACAGGGGGGAGAGATGAGACCCAGTACTTC,CASSLLTGGRDETQYF
TRBJ2-1,few,-,TRBV2,TGTGCCAGCACACCCACCTACAATGAGCAGTTCTTC,CASTPTYNEQFF
TRBJ2-5,once,-,TRBV29-1,TGCAGCGTTGAACCTCTGGAGACCCAGTACTTC,CSVEPLETQYF
TRBJ2-2,-,-,TRBV12-3/TRBV12-4,TGTGCCAGCAGTTTCTGGGGCGGGGAGCTGTTTTTT,CASSFWGGELFF
TRBJ2-3,few,-,TRBV4-1,TGCGCCAGCAGCCAGGTGTCAGCGAGGAGAGATACGCAGTATTTT,CASSQVSARRDTQYF
TRBJ1-1,-,TRBD1,TRBV5-6,TGTGCCAGCAGCTTGGGGGGCTTGGTACAGGGGGCAGACACTGAAGCTTTCTTT,CASSLGGLVQGADTEAFF
TRBJ2-7,few,TRBD1,TRBV5-1,TGCGCCAGCAGCTCGACAGGGATGGTCTACGAGCAGTACTTC,CASSSTGMVYEQYF
TRBJ2-7,-,TRBD1,TRBV7-8,TGTGCCAGCGGCTTATCAGGGGGCGAGCAGTACTTC,CASGLSGGEQYF
TRBJ2-6,few,-,TRBV5-1,TGCGCCAGCAGCTTGTATGGCAGCCTCTCTGGGGCCAACGTCCTGACTTTC,CASSLYGSLSGANVLTF
TRBJ2-7,few,-,TRBV12-3/TRBV12-4,TGTGCCAGCAGTGCGGACGGGTCCTACGAGCAGTACTTC,CASSADGSYEQYF
TRBJ1-2,-,-,TRBV6-5,TGTGCCAGCAGTTACTCATACGGGTCTAACTATGGCTACACCTTC,CASSYSYGSNYGYTF
TRBJ2-5,-,-,TRBV7-9,TGTGCCAGCAGCTTAGAGGGGATTGGGGAGACCCAGTACTTC,CASSLEGIGETQYF
TRBJ2-3,few,TRBD1,TRBV10-3,TGTGCCATCAGTGAGCGGAGACAGGGAGGCACAGATACGCAGTATTTT,CAISERRQGGTDTQYF
TRBJ2-7,few,-,TRBV10-3,TGTGCCATCAGTGAGAATCGGGACTTCGACTACTACGAGCAGTACTTC,CAISENRDFDYYEQYF